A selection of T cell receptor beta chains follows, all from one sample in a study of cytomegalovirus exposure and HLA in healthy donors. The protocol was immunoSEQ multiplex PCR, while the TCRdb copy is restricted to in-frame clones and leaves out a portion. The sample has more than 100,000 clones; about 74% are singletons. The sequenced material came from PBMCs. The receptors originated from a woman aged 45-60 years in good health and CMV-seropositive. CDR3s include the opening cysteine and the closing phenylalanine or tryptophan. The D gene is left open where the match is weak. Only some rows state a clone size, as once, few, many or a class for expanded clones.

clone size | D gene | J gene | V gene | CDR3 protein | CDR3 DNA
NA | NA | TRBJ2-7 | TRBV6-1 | CASSIDIYEQYF | TGTGCCAGCAGCATCGACATCTACGAGCAGTACTTC
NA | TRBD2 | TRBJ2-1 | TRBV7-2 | CASSLGAGDREQFF | TGTGCCAGCAGCTTAGGAGCGGGGGACCGCGAGCAGTTCTTC
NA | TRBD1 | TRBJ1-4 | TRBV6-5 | CASSSGTEIEKLFF | TGTGCCAGCAGCTCCGGGACAGAAATAGAAAAACTGTTTTTT
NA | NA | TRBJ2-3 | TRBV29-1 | CSARTEDTQYF | TGCAGCGCGAGGACAGAAGATACGCAGTATTTT
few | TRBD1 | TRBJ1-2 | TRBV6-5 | CASKTGGDGYTF | TGTGCCAGCAAGACAGGGGGTGATGGCTACACCTTC
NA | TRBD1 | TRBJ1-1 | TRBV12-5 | CASGFEGAKLTEAFF | TGTGCTAGTGGTTTCGAGGGGGCTAAGTTAACTGAAGCTTTCTTT
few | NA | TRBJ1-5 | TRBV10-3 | CAISPDRHNQPQHF | TGTGCCATCAGTCCCGACAGGCACAATCAGCCCCAGCATTTT
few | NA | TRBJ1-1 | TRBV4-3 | CASSQGPDRQNTEAFF | TGCGCCAGCAGCCAAGGCCCAGACAGGCAGAACACTGAAGCTTTCTTT
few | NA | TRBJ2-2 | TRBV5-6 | CASRRSAAGELFF | TGTGCCAGCCGCAGGTCCGCCGCCGGGGAGCTGTTTTTT
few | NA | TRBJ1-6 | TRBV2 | CASKVRADSPLHF | TGTGCCAGCAAGGTCAGGGCGGATTCACCCCTCCACTTT
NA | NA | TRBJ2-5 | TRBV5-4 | CASSFAGRQETQYF | TGTGCCAGCAGCTTCGCAGGCCGACAAGAGACCCAGTACTTC
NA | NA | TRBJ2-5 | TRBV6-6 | CASSYQRTSGETQYF | TGTGCCAGCAGTTACCAACGGACAAGTGGGGAGACCCAGTACTTC
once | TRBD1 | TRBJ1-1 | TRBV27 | CASRKTGGAYAFF | TGTGCCAGCAGGAAAACAGGGGGCGCCTACGCTTTCTTT
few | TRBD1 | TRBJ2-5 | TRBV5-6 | CASGDSRDRGQETQYF | TGTGCCAGCGGTGACTCCCGGGACAGGGGTCAAGAGACCCAGTACTTC
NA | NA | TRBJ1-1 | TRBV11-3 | CASSLDSGAPEAFF | TGTGCCAGCAGCTTAGATAGCGGGGCTCCTGAAGCTTTCTTT
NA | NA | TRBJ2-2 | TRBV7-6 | CASSPSGLRTGELFF | TGTGCCAGCAGCCCCTCGGGACTGAGGACCGGGGAGCTGTTTTTT
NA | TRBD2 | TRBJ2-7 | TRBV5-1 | CASSLAAGVDYEQYF | TGCGCCAGCAGCTTGGCGGCGGGGGTAGACTACGAGCAGTACTTC
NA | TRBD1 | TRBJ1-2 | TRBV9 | CASSAMTGNYGYTF | TGTGCCAGCAGCGCCATGACAGGGAACTATGGCTACACCTTC
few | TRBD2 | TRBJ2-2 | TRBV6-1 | CASSTSGGEAGELFF | TGTGCCAGCAGTACTAGCGGGGGGGAGGCCGGGGAGCTGTTTTTT
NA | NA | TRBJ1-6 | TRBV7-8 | CASSSIGGSPLHF | TGTGCCAGCAGCAGTATAGGGGGTTCACCCCTCCACTTT
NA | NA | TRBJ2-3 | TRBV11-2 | CASRLSQGADTQYF | TGTGCCAGCAGATTATCGCAGGGTGCAGATACGCAGTATTTT
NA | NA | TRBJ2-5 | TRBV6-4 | CASSRGAGETQYF | TGTGCCAGCAGCCGGGGGGCCGGGGAGACCCAGTACTTC
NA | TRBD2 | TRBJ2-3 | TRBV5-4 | CASSGLAGGRTDTQYF | TGTGCCAGCAGCGGACTAGCGGGGGGGCGTACAGATACGCAGTATTTT
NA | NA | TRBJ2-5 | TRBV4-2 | CASSQDLGLETQYF | TGTGCCAGCAGCCAAGATCTTGGGCTAGAGACCCAGTACTTC
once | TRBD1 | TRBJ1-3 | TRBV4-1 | CASSQGTGLTGNTIYF | TGCGCCAGCAGCCAAGGGACAGGCCTTACTGGAAACACCATATATTTT
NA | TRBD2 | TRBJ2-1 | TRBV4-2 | CASSPTTVAGYNEQFF | TGTGCCAGCAGCCCGACGACTGTAGCGGGGTACAATGAGCAGTTCTTC
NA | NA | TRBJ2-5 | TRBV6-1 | CASGRTETQYF | TGTGCCAGCGGGCGTACCGAGACCCAGTACTTC
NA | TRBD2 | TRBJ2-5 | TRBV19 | CASNERGMETQYF | TGTGCCAGTAATGAGCGGGGGATGGAGACCCAGTACTTC
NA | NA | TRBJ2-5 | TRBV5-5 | CASSPLRQETQYF | TGTGCCAGCAGCCCGCTCAGACAAGAGACCCAGTACTTC
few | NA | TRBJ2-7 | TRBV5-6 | CASSLYRATYEQYF | TGTGCCAGCAGCTTATACAGGGCGACCTACGAGCAGTACTTC
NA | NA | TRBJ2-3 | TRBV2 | CASSEGDTDTQYF | TGTGCCAGCAGTGAAGGGGACACAGACACGCAGTATTTT
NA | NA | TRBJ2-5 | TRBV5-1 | CASSDRGETQYF | TGCGCCAGCAGTGATAGGGGTGAGACCCAGTACTTC
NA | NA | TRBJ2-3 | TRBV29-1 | CSVERDRDTQYF | TGCAGCGTTGAACGGGATCGAGATACGCAGTATTTT
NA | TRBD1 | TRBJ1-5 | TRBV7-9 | CASSLGGQPQYQPQHF | TGTGCCAGCAGCTTAGGGGGACAGCCCCAATATCAGCCCCAGCATTTT
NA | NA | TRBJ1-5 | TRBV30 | CAWSGSNQPQHF | TGTGCCTGGAGCGGGAGCAATCAGCCCCAGCATTTT
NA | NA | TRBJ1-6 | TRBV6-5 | CASSYSAPSYNSPLHF | TGTGCCAGCAGTTATTCCGCGCCCTCTTATAATTCACCCCTCCACTTT
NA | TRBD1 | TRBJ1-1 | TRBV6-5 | CASGWDRDLSEAFF | TGTGCCAGTGGGTGGGACAGGGATTTATCTGAAGCTTTCTTT